A single sample is the source of the 16 T cell receptor beta chains below, sequenced in a study of T-cell memory formation after mild COVID-19. TCRdb re-called the 5' RACE reads through MiXCR, storing one row per CDR3 protein. The table lists about 6,500 distinct CDR3 sequences, roughly 63% of them singletons. What was sequenced was PBMCs or a T cell subset sorted from them (not recorded which). These receptors all come from an adult who had mild COVID-19 (a few samples of this study predate the infection). Cell type and time point are not known.

This sequence joins TRBV15 and TRBJ2-3; 10 bases are shared with TRBD2. The J segment lost 2 bases and the V segment lost 3 bases, leaving 8 bases of the junction unmatched. The CDR3 contains 17 residues. Germline V CDR1 and CDR2: LNHNV, YYDKDF (reference sequence). CDR3 region: CATSRALAGAATDTQYF. The CDR3 nucleotides are TGTGCCACCAGCAGGGCTCTAGCGGGGGCCGCCACAGATACGCAGTATTTT.

This rearrangement joins TRBV29-1 to TRBJ2-3, with D possibly being TRBD2 (7 bases). The CDR3 extends over 14 amino acids. In germline, CDR1 is SQVTM, CDR2 ANQGSEA. Deletions cut 5 bases from V and 1 base from J, with 13 bases between. CDR3 DNA sequence: TGCAGCGTTTCAAGGGGGAGGGGCACAGATACGCAGTATTTT. It codes for CSVSRGRGTDTQYF.

Relative to its sample, this clonotype is medium-sized (0.01 to 0.1%). V and J are TRBV14 and TRBJ1-2, with 9 bases identical to TRBD1. The V segment lost 0 bases and the J segment 8 bases; nucleotides outside the gene matches: 7. The germline gives CDR1 SGHDN, CDR2 FVKESK. This CDR3 comprises 15 residues. CDR3 sequence reads: CASSQESGTGFGYTF. In DNA form, the CDR3 reads TGTGCCAGCAGCCAAGAAAGTGGGACAGGGTTCGGCTACACCTTC.

This clonotype was recorded only once. J is TRBJ2-7 and V is TRBV25-1, with D perhaps given as TRBD1 or TRBD2 (5 bases each). V was clipped by 6 bases and J by 2 bases, with 14 bases between them. CDR1 and CDR2 from the germline V gene are MGHDK and SYGVNS. The CDR3 loop spans 14 amino acids. CDR3 coding DNA: TGTGCCAGCAGCCGGGACCGGGGAACCTACGAGCAGTACTTC. Its protein is CASSRDRGTYEQYF.

This clonotype has a handful of counts. V and J are TRBV5-4 and TRBJ1-2; D gene unclear. The CDR3 is 15 amino acids. The germline gives CDR1 SGHNT, CDR2 YYREEE (reference sequence). Trimming removed 0 bases at V and 2 bases at J, with 11 bases between. CDR3 coding DNA: TGTGCCAGCAGCTTGGAGAAGGGAGTCAACTATGGCTACACCTTC. Amino acids: CASSLEKGVNYGYTF.

The V and J genes are TRBV9 and TRBJ2-7; D is undetermined. This CDR3 is 14 amino acids long. CDR1 and CDR2 (germline): SGDLS, YYNGEE. V was cut by 0 bases and J by 0 bases, with 7 bases left in between. The chain's CDR3 is CASSVVDGSYEQYF. The CDR3 coding sequence is TGTGCCAGCAGCGTAGTGGACGGCTCCTACGAGCAGTACTTC. The whole variable domain, filled in from reference TRBV9 and TRBJ2-7, reads DSGVTQTPKHLITATGQRVTLRCSPRSGDLSVYWYQQSLDQGLQFLIQYYNGEERAKGNILERFSAQQFPDLHSELNLSSLELGDSALYFCASSVVDGSYEQYFGPGTRLTVT.

The CDR3 protein is CASKPLPGTSRDNEQFF. In DNA form, the CDR3 reads TGTGCCAGTAAGCCCCTCCCCGGGACTAGTCGGGACAATGAGCAGTTCTTC. V usage is TRBV19 and J usage is TRBJ2-1; 8 bases match TRBD2. The CDR3 loop spans 17 amino acids. Trimming cost V 7 bases and J 5 bases; bases outside gene matches: 16. From germline, CDR1 is LNHDA and CDR2 SQIVND (reference sequence).

The V call is TRBV13, the J call TRBJ2-2; D may be TRBD1 or TRBD2 (5 bases each). Trimming removed 8 bases from V and 1 base from J, with 11 bases in between. Per germline, CDR1 PRHDT and CDR2 FYEKMQ (reference sequence). The CDR3 covers 14 residues. The CDR3 here is CASSGTVNTGELFF. Here the CDR3 DNA reads TGTGCCAGCTCGGGGACCGTGAACACCGGGGAGCTGTTTTTT.

This clonotype is judged medium-sized. The chain uses TRBV11-2 and TRBJ2-2; D ambiguous. This CDR3 comprises 14 residues. V gave up 5 bases and J gave up 4 bases, with 11 bases separating them. Looked up from germline, CDR1 is SGHAT and CDR2 is FQNNGV. The CDR3 bases are TGTGCCAGCAGCCCCTATCCGAGCACCGGGGAGCTGTTTTTT. This codes for CASSPYPSTGELFF.

By share of the sample, this clonotype is medium-sized. The chain uses TRBV2 and TRBJ1-2; D is undetermined. CDR1 is SNHLY and CDR2 is FYNNEI in the germline V gene. The CDR3 contains 13 residues. Trimming took 9 bases from V and 5 from J, leaving 16 bases between them. The DNA of the CDR3 is TGTGCCAGGAAGGAGATGGGTTGGTATGGCTACACCTTC. Its translation is CARKEMGWYGYTF. Looking up the rest from reference TRBV2 and TRBJ1-2 gives the full variable domain: EPEVTQTPSHQVTQMGQEVILRCVPISNHLYFYWYRQILGQKVEFLVSFYNNEISEKSEIFDDQFSVERPDGSNFTLKIRSTKLEDSAMYFCARKEMGWYGYTFGSGTRLTVV.

The chain joins TRBV12-5 to TRBJ1-5; no definite D call. Germline lookup yields CDR1 LGHNT and CDR2 FRNRAP. The CDR3 has 14 residues. Trimming pared 6 bases from V and 2 bases from J, leaving 11 bases between. CDR3 loop: CASGTGRGNQPQHF. DNA of the CDR3: TGTGCTAGTGGAACCGGGAGGGGCAATCAGCCCCAGCATTTT.

This clonotype is labeled medium-sized. The gene calls are TRBV7-9 and TRBJ2-5; no definite D call. CDR1 SEHNR and CDR2 FQNEAQ come from the germline V gene (reference sequence). The CDR3 covers 11 residues. Trimming left V 11 bases short and J 5 bases short, with 12 bases between. The DNA for the CDR3 is TGTGCCGCCCTTACCGAGGAGACCCAGTACTTC. Protein sequence: CAALTEETQYF.

By its share, this clonotype is large (0.1 to 1%). The rearrangement links TRBV12-3 or TRBV12-4 to TRBJ1-4; D remains ambiguous. Trimming left V 4 bases short and J 4 bases short, with 7 bases between. The CDR3 has 13 amino acids. CDR3 in amino acids: CASSYGYNEKLFF. In DNA, the CDR3 is TGTGCCAGCAGTTACGGATATAATGAAAAACTGTTTTTT.

V usage is TRBV15 and J usage is TRBJ2-1; 8 bases are shared with TRBD2. J lost 10 bases, V lost 7 bases, and 9 bases had no gene match. The CDR3 spans 13 residues. Germline CDR1 and CDR2: LNHNV and YYDKDF (reference sequence). The CDR3 region has the DNA TGTGCCACCAAACGGGGGGGCCGAGTGGAGCAGTTCTTC. Amino acids: CATKRGGRVEQFF.

This clonotype ranks as medium-sized (0.01 to 0.1%). The gene calls are TRBV14 and TRBJ1-3; D not certain. The V end was cut by 3 bases, the J end by 0 bases, with 3 bases between. This CDR3 contains 13 residues. Germline lookup yields CDR1 SGHDN and CDR2 FVKESK. The CDR3 sequence: CASSQGSGNTIYF. As DNA, the CDR3 is TGTGCCAGCAGCCAGGGCTCTGGAAACACCATATATTTT. Supplemented by reference TRBV14 and TRBJ1-3, the full variable domain reads EAGVTQFPSHSVIEKGQTVTLRCDPISGHDNLYWYRRVMGKEIKFLLHFVKESKQDESGMPNNRFLAERTGGTYSTLKVQPAELEDSGVYFCASSQGSGNTIYFGEGSWLTVV.

This clonotype was counted a single time. The chain carries TRBV12-3 or TRBV12-4 and TRBJ2-6; D gene ambiguous. Trimming took 1 base from V and 0 from J, leaving 4 bases between them. This CDR3 contains 15 residues. The CDR3 DNA is TGTGCCAGCAGTTTAGGTAGCTCTGGGGCCAACGTCCTGACTTTC. As protein: CASSLGSSGANVLTF.